This T cell receptor (beta chain) was sequenced in a study of CD8+CD57+ T cells in acquired aplastic anemia. TCR beta VDJ and CDR3 profiling used genomic DNA as template. TCRdb recomputed calls from the reads with MiXCR, one row per CDR3 protein. Among about 220,000 distinct CDR3 sequences listed, approximately 35% were seen once. The sample holds many counts of this clonotype. Input material: sorted CD4+, CD8+, or CD8+CD57+ T cells (not recorded which) from PBMCs. The TCR originated in a human donor in good health, serving as a control.

CDR3 in DNA: TGTGCCAGCAGTAGATCGACAGGGACCCCTCTCTATGGCTACACCTTC. It is translated as CASSRSTGTPLYGYTF. This rearrangement joins TRBV2 to TRBJ1-2, with 7 bases identical to TRBD1. Germline CDR1 reads SNHLY; CDR2 reads FYNNEI. The CDR3 runs 16 residues. V trimming: 5 bases; J trimming: 4 bases; junction bases outside the gene matches: 13.